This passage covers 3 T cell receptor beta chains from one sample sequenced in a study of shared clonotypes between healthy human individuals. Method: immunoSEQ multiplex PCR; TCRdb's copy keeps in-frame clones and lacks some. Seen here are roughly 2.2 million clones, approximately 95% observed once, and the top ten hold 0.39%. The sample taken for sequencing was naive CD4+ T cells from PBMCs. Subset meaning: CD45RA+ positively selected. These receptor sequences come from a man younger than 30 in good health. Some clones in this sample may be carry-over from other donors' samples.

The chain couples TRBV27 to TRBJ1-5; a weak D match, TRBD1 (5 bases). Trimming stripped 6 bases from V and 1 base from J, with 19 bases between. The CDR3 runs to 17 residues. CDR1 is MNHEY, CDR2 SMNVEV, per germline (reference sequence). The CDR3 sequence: CASRRSWGERSNQPQHF. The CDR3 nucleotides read TGTGCCAGCAGACGATCGTGGGGGGAGAGGAGCAATCAGCCCCAGCATTTT.

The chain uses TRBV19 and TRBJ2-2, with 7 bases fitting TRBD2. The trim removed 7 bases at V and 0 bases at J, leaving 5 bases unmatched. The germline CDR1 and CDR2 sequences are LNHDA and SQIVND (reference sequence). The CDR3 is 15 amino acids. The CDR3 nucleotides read TGTGCCAGTAACGCAGGACTAGCGAACACCGGGGAGCTGTTTTTT. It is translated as CASNAGLANTGELFF.

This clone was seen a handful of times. Here the CDR3 reads CASRQYNQPQHF. In DNA form, the CDR3 reads TGTGCCAGTCGACAGTATAATCAGCCCCAGCATTTT. The V call is TRBV28, the J call TRBJ1-5; tentative D call: TRBD1 (5 bases). Germline CDR1 reads MDHEN; CDR2 reads SYDVKM. CDR3 length: 12 amino acids. Between the trimmed V and J ends, which lost 9 bases and 4 bases, there was a span of 10 bases.